These T cell receptor beta chains were read from a single sample in a study of T-cell reconstitution after alpha-beta-depleted transplantation in children. MiXCR, applied by TCRdb to the PCR reads, yields one record per CDR3 protein. The sample contains about a million distinct CDR3 sequences, under 30% of which appear only once. Here the sequenced sample was PBMCs, mostly from graft donor cells, taken 360 days after TCRalphabeta/CD19-depleted stem cell transplant. These receptors were collected from a boy under three years old who had a stem cell transplant for SCID, so the T cells may come from the graft donor. Both conserved end residues are part of each CDR3. Fields, in order: D gene, clone size, V gene, CDR3 protein. A D gene is named only where the DNA matches it firmly. Clone sizes are given selectively: once, few, many, or a class where the clone is expanded.

d_gene: .
abundance: few
v_gene: TRBV20-1
CDR3aa: CSARNPGGHTEAFF

d_gene: .
abundance: .
v_gene: TRBV27
CDR3aa: CASSLEGLGHNEQFF

d_gene: .
abundance: few
v_gene: TRBV20-1
CDR3aa: CSAHDNEQFF

d_gene: .
abundance: .
v_gene: TRBV5-1
CDR3aa: CASSLDPGPPYEQYF

d_gene: TRBD2
abundance: .
v_gene: TRBV12-3/TRBV12-4
CDR3aa: CASSGERGVDTQYF

d_gene: TRBD2
abundance: .
v_gene: TRBV9
CDR3aa: CASSASRDYTTDTQYF

d_gene: TRBD2
abundance: .
v_gene: TRBV12-3/TRBV12-4
CDR3aa: CASSPGPSDRGAQYF

d_gene: .
abundance: few
v_gene: TRBV9
CDR3aa: CASSVAGSQETQYF

d_gene: .
abundance: few
v_gene: TRBV12-3/TRBV12-4
CDR3aa: CASMVTGELFF

d_gene: TRBD1
abundance: few
v_gene: TRBV4-1
CDR3aa: CASSRPGDRVHYTNTGELFF

d_gene: .
abundance: few
v_gene: TRBV29-1
CDR3aa: CSVIQGTGELFF

d_gene: .
abundance: .
v_gene: TRBV5-1
CDR3aa: CASSSGGLWGEQYF

d_gene: .
abundance: .
v_gene: TRBV15
CDR3aa: CATSRDSLPGLGSEQYF

d_gene: .
abundance: .
v_gene: TRBV11-1
CDR3aa: CASSHITGNTEAFF

d_gene: TRBD1
abundance: .
v_gene: TRBV2
CDR3aa: CASSSLGTGQSPLHF

d_gene: TRBD1
abundance: few
v_gene: TRBV12-3/TRBV12-4
CDR3aa: CASSPLLQGPGNTIYF

d_gene: .
abundance: .
v_gene: TRBV4-2
CDR3aa: CASSLDSGPYEQYF

d_gene: .
abundance: .
v_gene: TRBV12-3/TRBV12-4
CDR3aa: CASSLTLGELFF

d_gene: .
abundance: few
v_gene: TRBV20-1
CDR3aa: CSASGFANYEQYF

d_gene: .
abundance: .
v_gene: TRBV11-2
CDR3aa: CASSIAVRSDTQYF

d_gene: TRBD2
abundance: few
v_gene: TRBV5-1
CDR3aa: CASSDGLAGAGELFF

d_gene: TRBD2
abundance: once
v_gene: TRBV7-6
CDR3aa: CASSEALRAGVENEQFF

d_gene: .
abundance: .
v_gene: TRBV27
CDR3aa: CASSAIRGTGELFF

d_gene: .
abundance: .
v_gene: TRBV28
CDR3aa: CASNKERGELFF

d_gene: .
abundance: few
v_gene: TRBV10-3
CDR3aa: CAIKEGTLYEQYF

d_gene: TRBD1
abundance: few
v_gene: TRBV15
CDR3aa: CATSRDGGQGPLYEQYF

d_gene: TRBD1
abundance: .
v_gene: TRBV5-6
CDR3aa: CASSPSTGVDSPLHF

d_gene: .
abundance: many
v_gene: TRBV10-3
CDR3aa: CAISEPGRESTDTQYF

d_gene: TRBD1
abundance: .
v_gene: TRBV11-2
CDR3aa: CASSLGLNRDRGLWVTEAFF